This paragraph covers one T cell receptor beta chain sequence. The CDR3 consists of 16 residues. The germline gives CDR1 MDHEN, CDR2 SYDVKM. Trimming removed 4 bases from V and 8 bases from J; junction bases left unmatched: 11. This sample stems from a study of T cells in Graves' hyperthyroidism and ophthalmopathy. TCR beta CDR3 sequences were amplified from RNA transcripts. A first-round RT-PCR of the TCR CDR3 used the HTBI primer set. A single record per CDR3 protein comes from TCRdb applying MiXCR to the multiplex PCR reads. Among a few hundred thousand distinct CDR3 sequences listed, roughly 13% were seen once.

Sequenced input: blood. This rearrangement joins TRBV28 to TRBJ2-1, with 10 bases fitting TRBD2. This TCR was recovered from a woman in her forties with Graves' ophthalmopathy. CDR3 nucleotide sequence: TGTGCCAGCAGTTCCTCCCCTAGCGGGAGCATGGATGAGCAGTTCTTC. Protein sequence: CASSSSPSGSMDEQFF.